This TCR beta chain derives from a study of blood T cell repertoires in COVID-19. Study details: The United States, Italy and Spain supplied acute and convalescent COVID-19 samples. The analysed material was cDNA or gDNA that came from T cells, B-cell-depleted T cells, or PBMCs.

The V gene lost 1 base and the J gene lost 0 bases, with 27 bases spanning the gap. The CDR3 is 21 residues long. Germline CDR1 is MNHEY and CDR2 is SMNVEV (reference sequence). Per the authors' pipeline: Cell counts per sample came from amplifying reference gene primers. Assay used: immunoSEQ multiplex PCR; TCRdb lists only in-frame clones, some missing. V, J and clone size were drawn from that table, and D and trimming were deduced from the DNA. The table has over 400,000 clones, approximately 85% seen once; the top ten hold 3% to 3.5%. Sequenced: peripheral blood. The sequence was collected from a human donor in a cohort sampled during active COVID-19. J is TRBJ1-2 and V is TRBV27, with D uncertain. CDR3 nucleotides: TGTGCCAGCAGTTTATACAGCCCAACCGGGGATCTGGATGGGGCTAACTATGGCTACACCTTC. Protein sequence: CASSLYSPTGDLDGANYGYTF.